This T cell receptor beta chain is drawn from a study of HIV-infected patients and healthy controls. Follow-up blood was drawn about 14 weeks, roughly three months, after antiretroviral therapy began. The repertoire came from unfractionated whole blood and reflected all unsorted peripheral T cells. Trimming shortened V by 2 bases and J by 1 base, and 8 bases separated the two germline ends. Germline V gene sequence: CDR1 MDHEN, CDR2 SYDVKM. The CDR3 is made up of 14 amino acids. Regarding the study as a whole: With just sixteen HIV-infected individuals processed, the findings' generality was considered strongly limited.

cDNA was made from approximately 500 ng RNA using alpha and beta constant primers. Each of the alpha and beta chains got its own library through chain-specific third strand synthesis with indices. From the 5' RACE reads, TCRdb called clonotypes with MiXCR, one entry per CDR3 protein. The sample contains roughly 15,000 distinct CDR3 sequences, more than 10% of which appear only once. As concerns this clonotype: Its specificity is not known.

The sample in question was blood, obtained during antiretroviral therapy. The TCR sequence derives from an adult with HIV infection. The donor label of this sample is uncertain. V usage is TRBV28 and J usage is TRBJ2-5, with D unresolved. CDR3 loop: CASSLSGLQETQYF. Here the CDR3 DNA reads TGTGCCAGCAGTTTAAGTGGCCTCCAAGAGACCCAGTACTTC.